This entry lists 6 T cell receptor beta chains sequenced from one sample in a study of technical replicates of blood from four donors. Only in-frame clones appear in the TCRdb table, and some are missing; sequencing was by immunoSEQ multiplex PCR. The sample holds under 20,000 clones, 86% seen once. Sequenced: PBMCs. The receptors derive from a human donor in good health.

This clone was recorded once. The chain has TRBV19 and TRBJ2-1; D is perhaps TRBD2 (5 bases). V lost 4 bases and J 3 bases, leaving 10 bases between the germline ends. From germline, CDR1 is LNHDA and CDR2 SQIVND (reference sequence). This CDR3 region has 14 residues. CDR3 DNA: TGTGCCAGTAGTACGGGGAACAGCTACAATGAGCAGTTCTTC. Protein sequence: CASSTGNSYNEQFF.

The chain employs TRBV7-9 and TRBJ2-1; 13 bases are a match to TRBD2. The CDR3 runs to 16 residues. The germline V gene encodes CDR1 SEHNR and CDR2 FQNEAQ (reference sequence). With V trimmed by 5 bases and J by 8 bases, 9 bases remained unmatched. CDR3 bases: TGTGCCAGCAGCGCATCCGGGACTAGCGGGATTGATGAGCAGTTCTTC. It specifies CASSASGTSGIDEQFF.

The table lists this clone with a count of one. The rearrangement links TRBV28 to TRBJ2-7; 10 bases line up with TRBD2. V lost 8 bases, J lost 3 bases, and 10 bases stayed unmatched. The CDR3 loop spans 15 amino acids. The germline V gene encodes CDR1 MDHEN and CDR2 SYDVKM. CDR3 coding DNA: TGTGCCAGCGGACCTCTAGCGGGAGCCCTCTACGAGCAGTACTTC. Translated, it gives CASGPLAGALYEQYF.

The V and J genes are TRBV18 and TRBJ2-5; TRBD2 might be the D (6 bases). The CDR3 is 16 residues long. Between the trimmed V and J ends, which lost 6 bases and 2 bases, there was a span of 19 bases. From germline, CDR1 is KGHSH and CDR2 LQKENI. The CDR3 DNA sequence: TGTGCCAGCTCTTATTCCCAGGGCGGGATTCAAGAGACCCAGTACTTC. Amino acid sequence: CASSYSQGGIQETQYF. The full variable domain, its missing parts supplied by reference TRBV18 and TRBJ2-5, is NAGVMQNPRHLVRRRGQEARLRCSPMKGHSHVYWYRQLPEEGLKFMVYLQKENIIDESGMPKERFSAEFPKEGPSILRIQQVVRGDSAAYFCASSYSQGGIQETQYFGPGTRLLVL.

The V and J genes are TRBV15 and TRBJ2-5, with 9 bases that match TRBD1. Unmatched junction bases numbered 7, after V lost 1 base and J lost 1 base. The CDR3 extends over 17 amino acids. Per germline, CDR1 LNHNV and CDR2 YYDKDF (reference sequence). In nucleotides, the CDR3 is TGTGCCACCAGCAGAGGAGGGGGACAGGGCAGCCAAGAGACCCAGTACTTC. Its protein is CATSRGGGQGSQETQYF.

This clone came up a few times. This chain joins TRBV28 and TRBJ1-2, with D possibly being TRBD1 (6 bases). V dropped 8 bases and J dropped 1 base, with 11 bases sitting between them. CDR1 and CDR2 from the germline V gene are MDHEN and SYDVKM. CDR3 size: 13 residues. In DNA form, the CDR3 reads TGTGCCAGCGCAGGACAGAATAACTATGGCTACACCTTC. Its protein product is CASAGQNNYGYTF.